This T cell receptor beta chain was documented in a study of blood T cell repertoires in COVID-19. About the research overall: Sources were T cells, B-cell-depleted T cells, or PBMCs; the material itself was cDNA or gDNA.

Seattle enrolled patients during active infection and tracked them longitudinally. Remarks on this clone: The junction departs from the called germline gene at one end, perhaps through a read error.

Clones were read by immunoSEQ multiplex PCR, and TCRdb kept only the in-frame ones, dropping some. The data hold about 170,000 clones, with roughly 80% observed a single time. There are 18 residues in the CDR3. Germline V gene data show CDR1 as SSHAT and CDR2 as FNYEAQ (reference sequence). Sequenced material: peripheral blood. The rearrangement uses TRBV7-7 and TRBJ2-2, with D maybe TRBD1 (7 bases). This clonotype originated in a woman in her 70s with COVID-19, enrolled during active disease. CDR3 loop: CASSLVGQPGVNTGELFF. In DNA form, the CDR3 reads TGTGCTAGCAGCTTAGTGGGACAGCCGGGGGTGAACACCGGGGAGCTGTTTTTT.